This T cell receptor beta chain originates from a study of blood T cell repertoires in COVID-19. Study-wide context: Material from acute and convalescent COVID-19 was sourced from the United States, Italy and Spain.

The CDR3 extends over 16 amino acids. The V gene end was trimmed by 4 bases and the J gene end by 4 bases; junction bases not matched to a gene: 9. CDR1 and CDR2 from the germline V gene are SGHRS and YFSETQ. TCRdb keeps only in-frame clones here, not all; method: immunoSEQ multiplex PCR. This table holds roughly 220,000 clones, roughly nine tenths found once. V and J are TRBV5-1 and TRBJ2-2, with 8 bases matching TRBD2. Sequencing was done on a sample of PBMCs or T cells enriched from blood (not recorded which). The sequence was obtained from a woman younger than 30 in a cohort exposed to, infected with or recovered from COVID-19 (not recorded which). In nucleotides, the CDR3 is TGCGCCAGCAGCGCGTCTAGCGGGTTCAGCACCGGGGAGCTGTTTTTT. Encoded protein: CASSASSGFSTGELFF.